This T cell receptor beta chain emerged from a study of blood T cell repertoires in COVID-19. Study overall: COVID-19 samples, acute and convalescent, were from the United States, Italy and Spain. T cells, B-cell-depleted T cells, or PBMCs provided the cDNA or gDNA that served as material.

V gave up 0 bases and J gave up 3 bases, with 13 bases separating them. The CDR3 covers 15 residues. Germline V gene sequence: CDR1 SGHKS, CDR2 YYEKEE (reference sequence). As handled by the study authors: Amplification with reference gene primers provided the estimates of nucleated cell counts. Data came from immunoSEQ multiplex PCR; TCRdb stores just in-frame clones and leaves some out. V and J calls and clone size are as listed in that table; D and trimming were resolved from the DNA. The sample lists some 130,000 clones, 70% to 80% occurring once. The chain is built from TRBV5-5 and TRBJ2-7; tentative D call: TRBD2 (5 bases). Sequencing used peripheral blood. This clonotype originated in a man between 60 and 70 years old who had recovered from COVID-19. The CDR3, as DNA: TGTGCCAGCAGCTTGGCGACTAATGGACGCTACGAGCAGTACTTC. Translation: CASSLATNGRYEQYF.